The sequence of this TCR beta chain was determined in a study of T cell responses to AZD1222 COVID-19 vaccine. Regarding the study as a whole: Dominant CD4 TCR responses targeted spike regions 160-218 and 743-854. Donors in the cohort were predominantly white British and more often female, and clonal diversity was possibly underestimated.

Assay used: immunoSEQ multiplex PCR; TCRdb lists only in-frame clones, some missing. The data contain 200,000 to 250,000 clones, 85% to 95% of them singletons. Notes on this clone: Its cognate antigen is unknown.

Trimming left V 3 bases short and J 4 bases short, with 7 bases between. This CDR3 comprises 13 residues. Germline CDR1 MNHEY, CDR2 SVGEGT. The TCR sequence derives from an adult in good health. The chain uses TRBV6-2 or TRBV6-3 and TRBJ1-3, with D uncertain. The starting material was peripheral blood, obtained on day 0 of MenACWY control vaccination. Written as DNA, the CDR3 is TGTGCCAGCAGTTATACGTCCGGAAACACCATATATTTT. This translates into CASSYTSGNTIYF.